This T cell receptor (beta chain) was captured by sequencing in a study of shared clonotypes between healthy human individuals. For this clone: Its target is not known.

The study's findings and limits: Sampling used blood alone; tissue repertoires probably differ.

Germline assignment: CDR1 SGHAT and CDR2 FQNNGV. With 6 bases clipped from V and 3 bases from J, the junction kept 9 bases outside the gene matches. The CDR3 contains 15 residues. Libraries were prepared by immunoSEQ multiplex PCR; TCRdb keeps only in-frame clonotypes and omits some of them. The data contain fewer than 650,000 clones, roughly four fifths of them singletons. The genes are TRBV11-2 and TRBJ2-7, with 9 bases that match TRBD1. The sample taken for sequencing was PBMCs. The sequence derives from a middle-aged woman in good health. Some clones in this sample may be carry-over from other donors' samples. In DNA, the CDR3 is TGTGCCAGCAGGTCCGGGACAGGGAATATCTACGAGCAGTACTTC. It codes for CASRSGTGNIYEQYF.